This entry lists 3 T cell receptor beta chains sequenced from one sample in a study of monozygotic twins with cystic fibrosis. Some clones are missing from TCRdb's copy, which holds only in-frame ones; the method was immunoSEQ multiplex PCR. The sample contains 25,000 to 40,000 clones, 90% to 97% of which appear only once. Sequencing input: blood. These receptors came from a girl aged 2-9 years with cystic fibrosis.

In this sample, this clone turned up once. The gene calls are TRBV27 and TRBJ2-5; TRBD1 is a possible D gene (7 bases). The CDR3 covers 13 residues. Trimming took off 6 bases at V and 5 bases at J, with 13 bases between the two ends. CDR1 MNHEY and CDR2 SMNVEV come from the germline V gene (reference sequence). CDR3 protein: CASREGAGETQYF. Here the CDR3 DNA reads TGTGCCAGCAGGGAGGGGGCGGGTGAGACCCAGTACTTC.

This clone has just one count. The chain links TRBV2 to TRBJ1-4, with D hard to call. CDR1 is SNHLY, CDR2 FYNNEI, per germline. Trimming left V 5 bases short and J 2 bases short, with 12 bases between. This CDR3 comprises 15 residues. The CDR3, as DNA: TGTGCCAGCAGTCAGGAGGTGGGGACTAATGAAAAACTGTTTTTT. Amino acid sequence: CASSQEVGTNEKLFF.

V usage is TRBV9 and J usage is TRBJ1-2; no clear D. Germline CDR1 reads SGDLS; CDR2 reads YYNGEE. The germline V and J ends were trimmed by 5 bases and 3 bases, with 11 bases remaining between them. CDR3 length: 13 amino acids. The CDR3 region has the DNA TGTGCCAGCAGTGGTAGTTCAGACTATGGCTACACCTTC. The encoded protein is CASSGSSDYGYTF.